Following are 28 T cell receptor beta chains from one sample sequenced in a study of blood T cells in healthy people across ages (dated by TCRdb to 2015 to 2017). Receptors were amplified or captured by 5' RACE. The run used an Illumina HiSeq 2500. The second PCR ran for roughly 7 to 12 cycles and used a J-beta primer mix along with a sample-barcoded 5' primer. The public sequencing data were trimmed at Q25 with fastp and processed into clonotypes with MiXCR by TCRdb, which kept only in-frame beta chains. A single entry per CDR3 protein holds the most common genes and DNA from its merged rows. This sample holds 800,000 or so distinct CDR3 sequences; around a quarter were observed only once. Around 3.6% of the sample rests with the top ten. These data are also associated with another study on T cells of mothers and their children.

The specimen sequenced was blood. These receptors were obtained from a boy aged 10-17 years in good health.

The chain recombines TRBV6-1 with TRBJ2-4, with D uncertain. The CDR3 consists of 12 residues. Trimming took 0 bases from V and 4 from J, leaving 1 base between them. CDR1 MNHNS and CDR2 SASEGT come from the germline V gene. Here the CDR3 reads CASSEAKNIQYF. In DNA, the CDR3 is TGTGCCAGCAGTGAAGCGAAAAACATTCAGTACTTC.

CDR3 amino acids: CASSPQGHEQYF. CDR3 sequence (DNA): TGTGCCAGCAGCCCGCAGGGTCACGAGCAGTACTTC. This sequence joins TRBV7-3 and TRBJ2-5; D is possibly TRBD1 (5 bases). Judging by the DNA end, TRBJ2-7 fits better; the J call may be wrong. The CDR3 loop spans 12 amino acids. Per the germline V gene, CDR1 is SGHTA and CDR2 is FQGTGA.

V usage is TRBV7-9 and J usage is TRBJ1-2, with D perhaps TRBD1 (6 bases). This CDR3 comprises 14 residues. Trimming took 3 bases from V and 6 from J, leaving 14 bases between them. Per germline, CDR1 SEHNR and CDR2 FQNEAQ (reference sequence). The CDR3 loop reads CASSFLQGDHGYTF. CDR3 nucleotide sequence: TGTGCCAGCAGCTTTCTACAGGGTGACCATGGCTACACCTTC.

This clonotype was observed a handful of times. The CDR3 loop is CATSRVLAGAERYEQYF. DNA of the CDR3: TGTGCCACCAGCAGAGTACTAGCGGGAGCTGAGCGGTACGAGCAGTACTTC. The J gene is TRBJ2-7, the V gene TRBV15, with TRBD2 identical over 11 bases. The CDR3 is 17 residues long. V dropped 1 base and J dropped 4; count of bases not matched to a gene: 9. In germline, CDR1 is LNHNV, CDR2 YYDKDF (reference sequence).

This clonotype was counted a few times. V gene TRBV28 combines with J gene TRBJ2-7; D is perhaps TRBD1 or TRBD2 (5 bases each). With 7 bases removed from V and 2 bases from J, the gap between germline ends came to 15 bases. This CDR3 is 14 amino acids long. CDR1 and CDR2 (germline): MDHEN, SYDVKM. The CDR3 DNA sequence: TGTGCCAGCACCTTACCCGGGACCCCCTACGAGCAGTACTTC. This encodes CASTLPGTPYEQYF.

V is TRBV19 and J is TRBJ2-7; perhaps D is TRBD1 or TRBD2 (7 bases each). Germline CDR1 LNHDA, CDR2 SQIVND (reference sequence). Trimming cost V 5 bases and J 2 bases, with 13 bases left between them. The CDR3 contains 14 residues. Here the CDR3 DNA reads TGTGCCAGTAGTCCCAGGGGGGGAACCTACGAGCAGTACTTC. Encoded protein: CASSPRGGTYEQYF.

V is TRBV7-2 and J is TRBJ2-7; D uncertain. V was shortened by 2 bases and J by 7 bases, with 12 bases between the two germline ends. This CDR3 spans 13 amino acids. CDR1 and CDR2 (germline): SGHTA, FQGNSA. In DNA form, the CDR3 reads TGTGCCAGCAGCTTAAGCTATCTGGAAGAGCAGTACTTC. Its translation: CASSLSYLEEQYF. Looking up the rest from reference TRBV7-2 and TRBJ2-7 gives the full variable domain: GAGVSQSPSNKVTEKGKDVELRCDPISGHTALYWYRQSLGQGLEFLIYFQGNSAPDKSGLPSDRFSAERTGGSVSTLTIQRTQQEDSAVYLCASSLSYLEEQYFGPGTRLTVT.

V and J are TRBV12-3 or TRBV12-4 and TRBJ1-3; D perhaps matches TRBD1 (6 bases). The CDR3 has 15 residues. V shed 6 bases and J shed 0 bases, with 12 bases lying between them. CDR3 sequence reads: CASRKQGNSGNTIYF. The CDR3 nucleotides are TGTGCCAGCAGGAAACAGGGTAACTCTGGAAACACCATATATTTT.

V is TRBV12-3 or TRBV12-4 and J is TRBJ2-1, with D perhaps matching TRBD2 (6 bases). The V end was cut by 6 bases, the J end by 3 bases, with 12 bases between. This CDR3 region has 14 residues. CDR3 sequence (DNA): TGTGCCAGCAGCCGGGACTCCGACTACAATGAGCAGTTCTTC. Translating gives CASSRDSDYNEQFF.

The chain uses TRBV20-1 and TRBJ2-2; the match to TRBD1 covers 8 bases. Germline loops: CDR1 DFQATT, CDR2 SNEGSKA (reference sequence). This CDR3 spans 18 amino acids. The junction had 17 bases not matched to a gene; V was cut back by 3 bases and J by 5 bases. The CDR3 reads CSASHPVLPGGSTGELFF. The DNA of the CDR3 is TGCAGTGCTAGCCACCCTGTTCTACCAGGGGGCTCGACCGGGGAGCTGTTTTTT.

Comments on this clonotype: The CDR3 carries no conserved terminal phenylalanine or tryptophan, so it likely arises from a read error. This sequence joins TRBV28 and TRBJ2-5; D gene uncertain. The J call is in doubt because the DNA end fits TRBJ2-7 better. The V gene's germline CDR1 is MDHEN and CDR2 SYDVKM. This CDR3 contains 12 residues. CDR3: CASSQWGYEQYL. The CDR3 DNA is TGTGCCAGCAGCCAATGGGGCTACGAGCAGTACCTC.

The rearrangement uses TRBV10-3 and TRBJ2-1; TRBD1 matches 7 bases. V lost 6 bases to trimming and J lost 2 bases; unmatched junction nucleotides: 7. CDR1 ENHRY and CDR2 SYGVKD come from the germline V gene. The CDR3 is 15 residues long. CDR3 in amino acids: CAIRPTGAAYNEQFF. In DNA, the CDR3 is TGTGCCATCAGGCCTACAGGGGCCGCCTACAATGAGCAGTTCTTC.

This clonotype was seen only a few times. This chain links TRBV24-1 with TRBJ2-1, with 8 bases lining up with TRBD2. The ends lost 9 bases at V and 5 bases at J; junction bases unmatched: 14. Germline V gene lookup returns CDR1 KGHDR and CDR2 SFDVKD. The CDR3 extends over 16 amino acids. This CDR3 reads CATRTLYREGNNEQFF. Here the CDR3 DNA reads TGTGCCACCCGAACCCTCTACCGGGAGGGAAACAATGAGCAGTTCTTC.

In this sample, this clonotype turned up a few times. The chain uses TRBV15 and TRBJ1-4; tentative D call: TRBD1 (6 bases). This CDR3 has 16 residues. Germline V lookup: CDR1 LNHNV, CDR2 YYDKDF (reference sequence). The V end was cut by 1 base, the J end by 0 bases, with 9 bases between. CDR3 nucleotides: TGTGCCACCAGCAGAGGAAAGGGGGCAACTAATGAAAAACTGTTTTTT. Translation gives CATSRGKGATNEKLFF.

This clonotype occurred a few times. The rearrangement joins TRBV6-2 or TRBV6-3 to TRBJ1-2, with D unresolved. There are 15 residues in the CDR3. Trimming stripped 6 bases from V and 3 bases from J, with 17 bases between. Germline CDR1 MNHEY, CDR2 SVGEGT. The CDR3 nucleotides read TGTGCCAGCAGCGCCTGGACCGCCCCACACTATGGCTACACCTTC. This encodes CASSAWTAPHYGYTF.

This clonotype occurred once. J is TRBJ1-1 and V is TRBV12-3 or TRBV12-4; possibly TRBD1 for D (5 bases). Trimming took off 3 bases at V and 3 bases at J, with 11 bases between the two ends. The CDR3 has 14 residues. CDR3 nucleotides: TGTGCCAGCAGTTTGGGGGAGTTGGACACTGAAGCTTTCTTT. As protein: CASSLGELDTEAFF.

This rearrangement joins TRBV4-1 to TRBJ1-2; no definite D call. Germline V CDR1 and CDR2: MGHRA, YSYEKL. The CDR3 length is 15 residues. With 0 bases removed from V and 4 bases from J, the gap between germline ends came to 12 bases. The chain's CDR3 is CASSQEWAVSYGYTF. CDR3 DNA: TGCGCCAGCAGCCAAGAGTGGGCAGTCAGCTATGGCTACACCTTC.

CDR3 loop: CASRSDRGRVNTEAFF. CDR3 sequence (DNA): TGTGCCAGCAGAAGCGACAGGGGGAGGGTGAACACTGAAGCTTTCTTT. The genes are TRBV7-8 and TRBJ1-1; 9 positions match TRBD1. The CDR3 runs 16 residues. The V gene end was trimmed by 6 bases and the J gene end by 0 bases; junction bases not matched to a gene: 8. Looked up from germline, CDR1 is SGHVS and CDR2 is FQNEAQ.

This clonotype has more than one count but fewer than ten. This chain connects TRBV7-9 to TRBJ1-2; D uncertain. V dropped 2 bases and J dropped 4 bases, with 8 bases sitting between them. This CDR3 contains 13 residues. CDR1 and CDR2 (germline): SEHNR, FQNEAQ (reference sequence). CDR3 in DNA: TGTGCCAGCAGCTTATCAGGTCCCTATGGCTACACCTTC. Amino acids: CASSLSGPYGYTF.

This clonotype is a singleton in its sample. This rearrangement joins TRBV6-6 to TRBJ2-3; 9 nucleotides match TRBD2. The CDR3 length is 15 residues. J lost 4 bases, V lost 3 bases, and 5 bases had no gene match. CDR1 and CDR2 from the germline V gene are MNHNY and SVGAGI (reference sequence). The CDR3 sequence is CASSYRREGSDTQYF. The CDR3 DNA reads as TGTGCCAGCAGTTATCGGCGGGAGGGTTCAGATACGCAGTATTTT.

The chain uses TRBV6-5 and TRBJ2-7; D might be TRBD1 (7 bases). This CDR3 contains 15 residues. V was shortened by 7 bases and J by 3 bases, with 19 bases between the two germline ends. Germline V lookup: CDR1 MNHEY, CDR2 SVGAGI. CDR3 in DNA: TGTGCCAGCAAACCGAGACAGGGAGGCGTCTACGAGCAGTACTTC. This encodes CASKPRQGGVYEQYF.

The chain couples TRBV7-9 to TRBJ1-1, with a possible D match to TRBD1 (5 bases). From germline, CDR1 is SEHNR and CDR2 FQNEAQ (reference sequence). The CDR3 contains 18 residues. V was shortened by 0 bases and J by 4 bases, with 21 bases between the two germline ends. CDR3 sequence reads: CASSLAVNSWGGSTEAFF. The CDR3, as DNA: TGTGCCAGCAGCTTAGCGGTCAACAGCTGGGGGGGAAGCACTGAAGCTTTCTTT.

Only a few counts were recorded for this clonotype. The V gene is TRBV7-9, the J gene TRBJ2-5; 8 bases line up with TRBD2. The J call is uncertain, as TRBJ2-1 better fits the DNA end. The CDR3 spans 15 residues. From germline, CDR1 is SEHNR and CDR2 FQNEAQ (reference sequence). The CDR3 region has the DNA TGTGCCAGCAGCTTAGCACCGGGACTAGACTATGAGCAGTTCTTC. It is translated as CASSLAPGLDYEQFF.

This clonotype was seen more than once but under ten times. This rearrangement joins TRBV29-1 to TRBJ2-5; TRBD1 aligns across 12 bases. From germline, CDR1 is SQVTM and CDR2 ANQGSEA. Trimming took 4 bases from V and 5 from J; bases not matched to a gene: 5. CDR3 length: 14 amino acids. The CDR3, as DNA: TGCAGCGTTGTTTGGGACAGGGGGCGGGAGACCCAGTACTTC. Translated: CSVVWDRGRETQYF. Full variable domain (remainder filled in from reference TRBV29-1 and TRBJ2-5): SAVISQKPSRDICQRGTSLTIQCQVDSQVTMMFWYRQQPGQSLTLIATANQGSEATYESGFVIDKFPISRPNLTFSTLTVSNMSPEDSSIYLCSVVWDRGRETQYFGPGTRLLVL.

The J gene is TRBJ1-4, the V gene TRBV9; 7 nucleotides line up with TRBD1. V shed 6 bases, J shed 8 bases, and the junction held 7 bases outside the gene matches. This CDR3 comprises 13 residues. Germline assignment: CDR1 SGDLS and CDR2 YYNGEE. CDR3 protein: CASNRGFEEKLFF. For the CDR3, the DNA is TGTGCCAGCAACAGGGGATTCGAAGAAAAACTGTTTTTT.

The chain is built from TRBV6-2 or TRBV6-3 and TRBJ2-7; D is unresolved. The CDR3 covers 11 residues. The V gene lost 5 bases and the J gene lost 6 bases, with 8 bases spanning the gap. The germline gives CDR1 MNHEY, CDR2 SVGEGT. CDR3 sequence reads: CASSMTREQYF. In DNA, the CDR3 is TGTGCCAGCAGTATGACCCGCGAGCAGTACTTC.

The chain links TRBV2 to TRBJ2-5; D ambiguous. From germline, CDR1 is SNHLY and CDR2 FYNNEI. Between the trimmed V and J ends, which lost 5 bases and 7 bases, there was a span of 8 bases. The CDR3 covers 11 residues. The CDR3, as DNA: TGTGCCAGCAGTATAATGGGGACCCAGTACTTC. Translated, it gives CASSIMGTQYF.

V gene TRBV27 combines with J gene TRBJ2-7; D call uncertain. The V gene lost 5 bases and the J gene lost 4 bases, with 15 bases spanning the gap. CDR1 is MNHEY, CDR2 SMNVEV, per germline (reference sequence). This CDR3 spans 14 amino acids. CDR3 nucleotides: TGTGCCAGCAGTCCGGGCACGAAGTATTACGAGCAGTACTTC. Its translation is CASSPGTKYYEQYF.